A selection of T cell receptor beta chains follows, all from one sample in a study of shared clonotypes between healthy human individuals. The method was immunoSEQ multiplex PCR; TCRdb's version includes in-frame clones alone and lacks a portion of them. Of about 1 million clones in the sample, approximately 76% were seen once. Sequenced sample: memory CD4+ T cells sorted from blood. These receptor sequences come from a man in his late teens or twenties in good health. Each CDR3 is given with its conserved first and last residue. Fields, in order: CDR3 length, V gene, J gene, clone size, D gene, CDR3 protein, CDR3 DNA. The D gene is left open where the match is weak. Clone size is given for some rows only: seen once, a few or many times, or a class if the clone is expanded.

len: 17
v_gene: TRBV15
j_gene: TRBJ2-2
abundance: NA
d_gene: TRBD2
CDR3aa: CATSSLTGRARTGELFF
CDR3nt: TGTGCCACCAGCAGTCTAACGGGGAGGGCCCGGACCGGGGAGCTGTTTTTT

len: 13
v_gene: TRBV5-1
j_gene: TRBJ2-3
abundance: once
d_gene: NA
CDR3aa: CASSSRVQDTQYF
CDR3nt: TGCGCCAGCAGCTCCCGGGTCCAAGATACGCAGTATTTT

len: 15
v_gene: TRBV7-2
j_gene: TRBJ2-7
abundance: once
d_gene: NA
CDR3aa: CASSLDTTPSYEQYF
CDR3nt: TGTGCCAGCAGCTTAGATACGACTCCGTCCTACGAGCAGTACTTC

len: 15
v_gene: TRBV7-2
j_gene: TRBJ2-1
abundance: NA
d_gene: TRBD2
CDR3aa: CASSPQAGGYNEQFF
CDR3nt: TGTGCCAGCAGCCCACAAGCGGGAGGGTACAATGAGCAGTTCTTC

len: 20
v_gene: TRBV5-1
j_gene: TRBJ2-7
abundance: NA
d_gene: TRBD1
CDR3aa: CASSLVRAPDRGKILREQYF
CDR3nt: TGCGCCAGCAGCTTGGTACGGGCTCCGGACAGGGGGAAGATATTGCGCGAGCAGTACTTC

len: 13
v_gene: TRBV10-3
j_gene: TRBJ2-3
abundance: NA
d_gene: TRBD2
CDR3aa: CAITGTNTDTQYF
CDR3nt: TGTGCCATCACTGGGACTAACACAGATACGCAGTATTTT

len: 15
v_gene: TRBV18
j_gene: TRBJ2-3
abundance: NA
d_gene: NA
CDR3aa: CASSPTDGITDTQYF
CDR3nt: TGTGCCAGCTCACCAACCGATGGAATCACAGATACGCAGTATTTT

len: 16
v_gene: TRBV2
j_gene: TRBJ1-3
abundance: few
d_gene: NA
CDR3aa: CASSGGSGKSGNTIYF
CDR3nt: TGTGCCAGCAGCGGTGGGTCGGGAAAGTCTGGAAACACCATATATTTT

len: 14
v_gene: TRBV19
j_gene: TRBJ1-2
abundance: NA
d_gene: TRBD1
CDR3aa: CASTSDRGQGGYTF
CDR3nt: TGTGCCAGTACCTCCGACAGGGGGCAAGGGGGCTACACCTTC

len: 15
v_gene: TRBV9
j_gene: TRBJ1-5
abundance: once
d_gene: NA
CDR3aa: CASSVDGVSNQPQHF
CDR3nt: TGTGCCAGCAGCGTAGACGGGGTAAGCAATCAGCCCCAGCATTTT

len: 13
v_gene: TRBV2
j_gene: TRBJ2-7
abundance: NA
d_gene: TRBD2
CDR3aa: CASSDGTRGEQYF
CDR3nt: TGTGCCAGCAGTGACGGGACTAGGGGAGAGCAGTACTTC

len: 16
v_gene: TRBV5-4
j_gene: TRBJ1-6
abundance: once
d_gene: TRBD1
CDR3aa: CASSSHPGTGNSPLHF
CDR3nt: TGTGCCAGCAGCTCCCACCCGGGGACAGGCAATTCACCCCTCCACTTT

len: 13
v_gene: TRBV19
j_gene: TRBJ1-5
abundance: NA
d_gene: TRBD1
CDR3aa: CARDRTGDQPQHF
CDR3nt: TGTGCCAGGGACAGGACAGGGGATCAGCCCCAGCATTTT

len: 15
v_gene: TRBV5-8
j_gene: TRBJ2-7
abundance: NA
d_gene: TRBD1
CDR3aa: CASSGGTGASFREYF
CDR3nt: TGTGCCAGCAGCGGAGGGACAGGGGCCTCGTTTCGTGAGTACTTC

len: 14
v_gene: TRBV6-5
j_gene: TRBJ2-2
abundance: NA
d_gene: NA
CDR3aa: CASSSGLGTGELFF
CDR3nt: TGTGCCAGCAGTTCGGGTTTGGGAACCGGGGAGCTGTTTTTT

len: 19
v_gene: TRBV2
j_gene: TRBJ2-3
abundance: NA
d_gene: TRBD1
CDR3aa: CASSDGTGWFVSAGDTQYF
CDR3nt: TGTGCCAGCAGTGACGGGACAGGTTGGTTCGTTTCGGCGGGGGATACGCAGTATTTT

len: 14
v_gene: TRBV6-1
j_gene: TRBJ2-2
abundance: NA
d_gene: NA
CDR3aa: CASIQGTNTGELFF
CDR3nt: TGTGCCAGCATTCAGGGCACGAACACCGGGGAGCTGTTTTTT

len: 14
v_gene: TRBV5-6
j_gene: TRBJ1-2
abundance: NA
d_gene: TRBD1
CDR3aa: CASSEHRGIYGYTF
CDR3nt: TGTGCCAGCAGCGAACACAGGGGAATTTATGGCTACACCTTC

len: 15
v_gene: TRBV10-3
j_gene: TRBJ1-3
abundance: NA
d_gene: NA
CDR3aa: CAISESGRTGNTIYF
CDR3nt: TGTGCCATCAGTGAGTCAGGGAGAACTGGAAACACCATATATTTT

len: 14
v_gene: TRBV4-1
j_gene: TRBJ2-6
abundance: NA
d_gene: NA
CDR3aa: CASSQVPGANVLTF
CDR3nt: TGCGCCAGCAGCCAAGTCCCTGGGGCCAACGTCCTGACTTTC

len: 15
v_gene: TRBV28
j_gene: TRBJ2-3
abundance: NA
d_gene: TRBD2
CDR3aa: CASSSPAGGTDTQYF
CDR3nt: TGTGCCAGCAGTTCTCCAGCGGGGGGGACGGATACGCAGTATTTT

len: 13
v_gene: TRBV6-4
j_gene: TRBJ1-1
abundance: NA
d_gene: NA
CDR3aa: CASSARLNTEAFF
CDR3nt: TGTGCCAGCAGTGCTAGGTTGAACACTGAAGCTTTCTTT